One sample yielded the 7 T cell receptor beta chains listed below, sequenced in a study of cytomegalovirus exposure and HLA in healthy donors. The primer mix had 60 Vbeta and 13 Jbeta primers. The protocol was immunoSEQ multiplex PCR, while the TCRdb copy is restricted to in-frame clones and leaves out a portion. The sample includes more than 110,000 clones, around four fifths of them seen just once. Specimen: PBMCs. The source of these receptors is a male donor in good health and CMV-seropositive.

The chain recombines TRBV4-1 with TRBJ1-2; no clear D gene. The CDR3 contains 15 residues. Trimming cost V 2 bases and J 1 base, with 11 bases left between them. Germline CDR1 reads MGHRA; CDR2 reads YSYEKL. CDR3 protein: CASSQQYTVNYGYTF. CDR3 coding DNA: TGCGCCAGCAGCCAACAATATACAGTTAACTATGGCTACACCTTC.

This clone was seen only once. The chain links TRBV13 to TRBJ2-1; 12 bases match TRBD2. CDR3 size: 16 residues. V lost 1 base, J lost 8 bases, and 6 bases stayed unmatched. Germline V gene lookup returns CDR1 PRHDT and CDR2 FYEKMQ (reference sequence). CDR3 DNA sequence: TGTGCCAGCAGCTTAGTATCTAGCGGGAGGGCCTATGAGCAGTTCTTC. Residues: CASSLVSSGRAYEQFF.

The gene calls are TRBV9 and TRBJ2-3; TRBD2 aligns across 8 bases. V shed 6 bases and J 0 bases; nucleotides not matched to a gene: 6. The CDR3 is 15 residues long. CDR1 and CDR2 from the germline V gene are SGDLS and YYNGEE. The CDR3 bases are TGTGCCAGCAACCCAGCGGGAGCGAGCACAGATACGCAGTATTTT. Translating it yields CASNPAGASTDTQYF. Variable domain in full (rest from reference TRBV9 and TRBJ2-3): DSGVTQTPKHLITATGQRVTLRCSPRSGDLSVYWYQQSLDQGLQFLIQYYNGEERAKGNILERFSAQQFPDLHSELNLSSLELGDSALYFCASNPAGASTDTQYFGPGTRLTVL.

The rearrangement uses TRBV9 and TRBJ2-5; TRBD1 agrees at 8 bases. CDR3 size: 17 residues. Per germline, CDR1 SGDLS and CDR2 YYNGEE. The junction had 16 bases not matched to a gene; V was cut back by 4 bases and J by 5 bases. CDR3 in amino acids: CASSPRTGSSGGETQYF. CDR3 nucleotides: TGTGCCAGCAGCCCCCGGACAGGGAGTTCGGGTGGGGAGACCCAGTACTTC.

The chain couples TRBV10-3 to TRBJ1-1, with unresolved D. Trimming took 10 bases from V and 5 from J, leaving 14 bases between them. CDR1 is ENHRY, CDR2 SYGVKD, per germline. This CDR3 has 12 residues. CDR3 amino acids: CATINSETEAFF. CDR3 coding DNA: TGTGCCACAATCAACAGTGAGACTGAAGCTTTCTTT.

This rearrangement joins TRBV27 to TRBJ2-5; 12 nucleotides match TRBD2. Trimming removed 6 bases from V and 4 bases from J; junction bases left unmatched: 6. This CDR3 region has 15 residues. CDR1 and CDR2 (germline): MNHEY, SMNVEV (reference sequence). Here the CDR3 DNA reads TGTGCCAGCAGCCCGACTAGCGGGGGAAGAGAGACCCAGTACTTC. Encoded protein: CASSPTSGGRETQYF.

The rearrangement uses TRBV5-6 and TRBJ1-1, with D possibly matching TRBD1 (5 bases). V lost 2 bases and J 5 bases, leaving 7 bases between the germline ends. The length of the CDR3 is 12 residues. Germline-derived CDR1 and CDR2 are SGHDT and YYEEEE. The CDR3 sequence: CASSLGVTEAFF. The CDR3 DNA is TGTGCCAGCAGCTTAGGGGTTACTGAAGCTTTCTTT.